A single sample is the source of the 21 T cell receptor beta chains below, sequenced in a study of beta chain features in type 1 diabetes. Since all of the isolated RNA was reverse transcribed, expressed TCRB transcripts were what got sequenced. The repertoire was sequenced with immunoSEQ multiplex PCR; TCRdb's copy has only in-frame clones and lacks some. The data hold 450,000 to 600,000 clones, with roughly 31% observed a single time. Sequenced: naive CD4+ T cells from blood. These receptors originate from a young man in good health.

The rearrangement links TRBV14 to TRBJ2-7; the D is unclear. V was shortened by 3 bases and J by 3 bases, with 9 bases between the two germline ends. Per the germline V gene, CDR1 is SGHDN and CDR2 is FVKESK. The CDR3 extends over 13 amino acids. The CDR3 protein is CASSQGLFYEQYF. In nucleotides, the CDR3 is TGTGCCAGCAGCCAGGGGTTATTCTACGAGCAGTACTTC.

Only a few counts were recorded for this clone. The rearrangement links TRBV29-1 to TRBJ1-1; a possible D gene is TRBD1 (6 bases). V was trimmed by 6 bases and J by 3 bases, leaving 14 bases between them. The CDR3 length is 13 residues. Looked up from germline, CDR1 is SQVTM and CDR2 is ANQGSEA. CDR3 region: CSVSTGGDTEAFF. CDR3 in DNA: TGCAGCGTCTCGACAGGCGGGGACACTGAAGCTTTCTTT.

The chain employs TRBV5-1 and TRBJ2-3, with TRBD2 matching 11 bases. CDR1 and CDR2 from the germline V gene are SGHRS and YFSETQ. V shed 4 bases, J shed 7 bases, and the junction held 8 bases outside the gene matches. The CDR3 extends over 15 amino acids. DNA for the CDR3: TGCGCCAGCAGCCTAGCGGGAGGTAGCGGAAATACGCAGTATTTT. It translates to CASSLAGGSGNTQYF.

This clone has a handful of counts. The rearrangement uses TRBV30 and TRBJ2-1; D is possibly TRBD2 (6 bases). Germline assignment: CDR1 GTSNPN and CDR2 SVGIG (reference sequence). There are 15 residues in the CDR3. The V and J ends lost 0 bases and 3 bases respectively, with 12 bases between them. The CDR3 here is CAWSVGSGSYNEQFF. DNA of the CDR3: TGTGCCTGGAGTGTAGGTAGCGGAAGCTACAATGAGCAGTTCTTC.

The chain combines TRBV6-6 with TRBJ2-7, with D uncertain. Germline V gene sequence: CDR1 MNHNY, CDR2 SVGAGI (reference sequence). CDR3 length: 15 amino acids. V lost 2 bases and J lost 2, with 13 bases in between. The CDR3 bases are TGTGCCAGCAGTTACGGGAATAACAGTCCCTACGAGCAGTACTTC. It encodes CASSYGNNSPYEQYF.

This clone was seen more than once but under ten times. CDR3 region: CASSLAQGQVHTGELFF. CDR3 sequence (DNA): TGTGCCAGCAGCTTGGCCCAGGGACAGGTCCACACCGGGGAGCTGTTTTTT. The chain employs TRBV5-4 and TRBJ2-2; 8 bases match TRBD1. Looked up from germline, CDR1 is SGHNT and CDR2 is YYREEE (reference sequence). J gave up 3 bases and V 0 bases, and 7 bases lay outside the gene matches. There are 17 residues in the CDR3.

In its sample, this clone was seen a few times. CDR3 coding DNA: TGCGCCAGCAGCTCGACAGGTGCGATAGCCAAAAACATTCAGTACTTC. It translates to CASSSTGAIAKNIQYF. The J gene is TRBJ2-4, the V gene TRBV5-1, with D possibly TRBD1 on 6 matching bases. Between the trimmed V and J ends, which lost 3 bases and 0 bases, there was a span of 13 bases. This CDR3 region has 16 residues. Germline V gene data show CDR1 as SGHRS and CDR2 as YFSETQ.

Written as DNA, the CDR3 is TGTGCCAGCAGAGGTAACCTTGCCACAGATACGCAGTATTTT. Protein product: CASRGNLATDTQYF. The V and J genes are TRBV2 and TRBJ2-3; D remains unclear. The CDR3 length is 14 residues. In germline, CDR1 is SNHLY, CDR2 FYNNEI. The ends were cut back, 6 bases at V and 2 bases at J, with 12 bases in the middle.

The V gene is TRBV30, the J gene TRBJ2-5; D is unclear. The CDR3 extends over 13 amino acids. V lost 3 bases and J lost 0, with 8 bases in between. Germline CDR1 reads GTSNPN; CDR2 reads SVGIG (reference sequence). The CDR3 DNA sequence: TGTGCCTGGAGGCGCTTGTACCAAGAGACCCAGTACTTC. Translating gives CAWRRLYQETQYF.

The table lists this clone with a few counts. The rearrangement uses TRBV20-1 and TRBJ2-1; TRBD1 matches 7 bases. CDR3 size: 11 residues. Germline CDR1 is DFQATT and CDR2 is SNEGSKA (reference sequence). V was clipped by 5 bases and J by 11 bases; unmatched bases: 6. The CDR3 DNA is TGCAGTGCTCCAGAGGGGGCGAAGCAGTTCTTC. Translating gives CSAPEGAKQFF.

This clone was observed a handful of times. V gene TRBV13 combines with J gene TRBJ2-5; D may be TRBD1 (5 bases). V shed 6 bases and J shed 10 bases, with 18 bases lying between them. The germline V gene encodes CDR1 PRHDT and CDR2 FYEKMQ (reference sequence). The CDR3 contains 13 residues. DNA for the CDR3: TGTGCCAGCAGTCAAGTAGGGGCGGTGAGCCAGTACTTC. It codes for CASSQVGAVSQYF. Supplemented by reference TRBV13 and TRBJ2-5, the full variable domain reads AAGVIQSPRHLIKEKRETATLKCYPIPRHDTVYWYQQGPGQDPQFLISFYEKMQSDKGSIPDRFSAQQFSDYHSELNMSSLELGDSALYFCASSQVGAVSQYFGPGTRLLVL.

The sample holds a few counts of this clone. The CDR3 nucleotides are TGTGCCAGCAGCTTAAGGACATACCAAGAGACCCAGTACTTC. As protein: CASSLRTYQETQYF. The V and J genes are TRBV13 and TRBJ2-5, with D maybe TRBD1 (5 bases). Trimming stripped 2 bases from V and 0 bases from J, with 7 bases between. Germline CDR1 PRHDT, CDR2 FYEKMQ (reference sequence). The CDR3 totals 14 residues. The full variable domain, in which reference TRBV13 and TRBJ2-5 provide the parts outside the CDR3, is AAGVIQSPRHLIKEKRETATLKCYPIPRHDTVYWYQQGPGQDPQFLISFYEKMQSDKGSIPDRFSAQQFSDYHSELNMSSLELGDSALYFCASSLRTYQETQYFGPGTRLLVL.

The chain couples TRBV18 to TRBJ2-1; 10 nucleotides align to TRBD2. Per germline, CDR1 KGHSH and CDR2 LQKENI. CDR3 length equals 14 residues. The ends lost 8 bases at V and 5 bases at J; junction bases unmatched: 6. Here the CDR3 DNA reads TGTGCCAGCGCCGGGACTAGCGCGAACAATGAGCAGTTCTTC. This codes for CASAGTSANNEQFF.

This clone was detected only a few times. The chain has TRBV28 and TRBJ2-7; 7 bases are shared with TRBD1. CDR3 size: 15 residues. Looked up from germline, CDR1 is MDHEN and CDR2 is SYDVKM. With V trimmed by 6 bases and J by 5 bases, 13 bases remained unmatched. CDR3 nucleotide sequence: TGTGCCAGCAGCAAAACAGGGGCCTTCGTGGACGAGCAGTACTTC. Translation: CASSKTGAFVDEQYF.

The genes are TRBV5-6 and TRBJ2-1, with TRBD2 matching 9 bases. Germline V lookup: CDR1 SGHDT, CDR2 YYEEEE. The CDR3 consists of 15 residues. Trimming cost V 6 bases and J 7 bases; bases outside gene matches: 11. The CDR3 here is CASTLPGLARNEQFF. For the CDR3, the DNA is TGTGCCAGCACCCTTCCGGGACTAGCAAGAAATGAGCAGTTCTTC.

The rearrangement joins TRBV28 to TRBJ2-3; a possible D gene is TRBD2 (6 bases). Trimming removed 3 bases from V and 6 bases from J, with 22 bases in between. This CDR3 is built from 17 residues. The germline gives CDR1 MDHEN, CDR2 SYDVKM. CDR3 amino acids: CASSLGLHRPMGDTQYF. The CDR3 DNA follows: TGTGCCAGCAGTTTGGGACTCCACAGGCCGATGGGGGATACGCAGTATTTT.

J is TRBJ2-1 and V is TRBV7-2; no clear D gene. From germline, CDR1 is SGHTA and CDR2 FQGNSA. The CDR3 is 12 residues long. The V end was cut by 6 bases, the J end by 8 bases, with 11 bases between. The DNA for the CDR3 is TGTGCCAGCAGTACCCGTTGGGATGAGCAGTTCTTC. Translated: CASSTRWDEQFF.

As concerns this clone: One end of the junction fails to match germline, which may point to a read error. This chain uses TRBV19 with TRBJ2-1; D ambiguous. The CDR3 totals 11 residues. The germline V gene has CDR1 LNHDA and CDR2 SQIVND (reference sequence). Written as DNA, the CDR3 is TGTGCCAGTAGTATAGAAGGTGTCCGGATCTTC. Residues: CASSIEGVRIF.

The rearrangement links TRBV13 to TRBJ2-5; 8 bases map to TRBD1. J lost 2 bases, V lost 4 bases, and 6 bases had no gene match. This CDR3 has 15 residues. Germline loops: CDR1 PRHDT, CDR2 FYEKMQ (reference sequence). CDR3 nucleotides: TGTGCCAGCAGCTCGTTGCGACAGGGGCAAGAGACCCAGTACTTC. It yields the protein CASSSLRQGQETQYF.

The rearrangement links TRBV30 to TRBJ2-6; TRBD1 might be the D (6 bases). CDR1 and CDR2 from the germline V gene are GTSNPN and SVGIG (reference sequence). The CDR3 is 16 residues long. Trimming removed 5 bases from V and 0 bases from J, with 14 bases in between. The CDR3, as DNA: TGTGCCTGGCTGAAGGACAGTGGCTCTGGGGCCAACGTCCTGACTTTC. It specifies CAWLKDSGSGANVLTF.

The chain combines TRBV29-1 with TRBJ1-1; no reliable D call. This CDR3 comprises 11 residues. V lost 7 bases, J lost 1 base, and 7 bases lay in between. Germline CDR1 is SQVTM and CDR2 is ANQGSEA. The CDR3 loop is CSAEPNTEAFF. CDR3 DNA sequence: TGCAGCGCCGAGCCGAACACTGAAGCTTTCTTT. The full variable domain, rest sourced from reference TRBV29-1 and TRBJ1-1, is SAVISQKPSRDICQRGTSLTIQCQVDSQVTMMFWYRQQPGQSLTLIATANQGSEATYESGFVIDKFPISRPNLTFSTLTVSNMSPEDSSIYLCSAEPNTEAFFGQGTRLTVV.